This T cell receptor (beta chain) was captured in a study of T cells in Graves' hyperthyroidism and ophthalmopathy. Germline loops: CDR1 SGHVS, CDR2 FQNEAQ. V was trimmed by 5 bases and J by 2 bases, leaving 11 bases between them. This CDR3 has 14 amino acids. This clonotype was observed many times. Amplified TCR beta CDR3 regions derived from RNA transcripts. First-round RT-PCR targeting the TCR CDR3 was performed with the HTBI primer set. TCRdb re-called the multiplex PCR reads through MiXCR, storing one row per CDR3 protein. The table lists 300,000 to 450,000 distinct CDR3 sequences, roughly 15% of them singletons.

The genes are TRBV7-8 and TRBJ2-3; tentative D call: TRBD1 (5 bases). The sequencing sample was made of blood. This sequence was found in a woman aged 25 to 45 with Graves' ophthalmopathy. The CDR3 is CASSPQGYTDTQYF. The CDR3 DNA is TGTGCCAGCAGCCCTCAGGGTTACACAGATACGCAGTATTTT.